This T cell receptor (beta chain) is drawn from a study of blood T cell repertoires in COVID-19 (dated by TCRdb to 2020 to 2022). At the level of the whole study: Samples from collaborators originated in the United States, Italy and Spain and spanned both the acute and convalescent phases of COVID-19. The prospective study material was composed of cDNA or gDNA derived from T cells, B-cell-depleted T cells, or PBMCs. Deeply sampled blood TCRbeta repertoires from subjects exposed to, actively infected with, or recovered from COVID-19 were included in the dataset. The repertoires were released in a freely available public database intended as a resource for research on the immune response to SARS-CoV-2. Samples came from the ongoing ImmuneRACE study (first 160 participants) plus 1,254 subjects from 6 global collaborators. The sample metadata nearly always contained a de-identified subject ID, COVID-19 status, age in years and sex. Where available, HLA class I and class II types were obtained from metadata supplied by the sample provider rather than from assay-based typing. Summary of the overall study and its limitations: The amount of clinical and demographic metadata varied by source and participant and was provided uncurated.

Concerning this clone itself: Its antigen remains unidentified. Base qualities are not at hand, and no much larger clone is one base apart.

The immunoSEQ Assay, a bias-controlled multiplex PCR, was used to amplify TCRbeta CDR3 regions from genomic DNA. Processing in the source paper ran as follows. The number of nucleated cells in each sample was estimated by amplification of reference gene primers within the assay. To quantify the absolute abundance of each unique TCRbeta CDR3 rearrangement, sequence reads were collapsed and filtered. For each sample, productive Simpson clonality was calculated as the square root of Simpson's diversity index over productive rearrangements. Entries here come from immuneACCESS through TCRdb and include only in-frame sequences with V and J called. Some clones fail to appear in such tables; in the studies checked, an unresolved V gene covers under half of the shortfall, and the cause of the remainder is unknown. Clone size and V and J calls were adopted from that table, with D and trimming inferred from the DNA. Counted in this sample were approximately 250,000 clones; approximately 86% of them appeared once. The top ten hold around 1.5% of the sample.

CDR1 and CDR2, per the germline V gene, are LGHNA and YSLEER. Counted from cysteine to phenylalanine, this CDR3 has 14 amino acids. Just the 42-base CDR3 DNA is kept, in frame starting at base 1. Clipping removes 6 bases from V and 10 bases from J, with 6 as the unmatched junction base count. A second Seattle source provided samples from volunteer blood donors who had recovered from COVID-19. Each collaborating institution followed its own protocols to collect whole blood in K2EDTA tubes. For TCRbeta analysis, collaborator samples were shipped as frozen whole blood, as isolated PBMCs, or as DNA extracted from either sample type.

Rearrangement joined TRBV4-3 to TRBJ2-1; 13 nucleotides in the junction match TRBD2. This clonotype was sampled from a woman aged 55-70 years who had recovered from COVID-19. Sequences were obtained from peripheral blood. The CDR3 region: CASSLLAGGREQFF. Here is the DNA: TGCGCCAGCAGTTTACTAGCGGGGGGGCGGGAGCAGTTCTTC.